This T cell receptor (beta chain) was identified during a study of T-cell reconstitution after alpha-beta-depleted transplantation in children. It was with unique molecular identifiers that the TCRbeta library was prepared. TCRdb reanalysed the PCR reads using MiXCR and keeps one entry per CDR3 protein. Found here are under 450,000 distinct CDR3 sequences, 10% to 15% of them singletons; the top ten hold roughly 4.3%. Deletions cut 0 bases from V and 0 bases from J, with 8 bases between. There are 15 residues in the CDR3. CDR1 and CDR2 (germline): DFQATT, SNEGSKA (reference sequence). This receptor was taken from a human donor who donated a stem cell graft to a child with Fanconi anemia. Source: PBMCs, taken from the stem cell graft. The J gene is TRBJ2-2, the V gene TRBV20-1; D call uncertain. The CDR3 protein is CSARDPSANTGELFF. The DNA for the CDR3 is TGCAGTGCTAGAGATCCCAGCGCGAACACCGGGGAGCTGTTTTTT.